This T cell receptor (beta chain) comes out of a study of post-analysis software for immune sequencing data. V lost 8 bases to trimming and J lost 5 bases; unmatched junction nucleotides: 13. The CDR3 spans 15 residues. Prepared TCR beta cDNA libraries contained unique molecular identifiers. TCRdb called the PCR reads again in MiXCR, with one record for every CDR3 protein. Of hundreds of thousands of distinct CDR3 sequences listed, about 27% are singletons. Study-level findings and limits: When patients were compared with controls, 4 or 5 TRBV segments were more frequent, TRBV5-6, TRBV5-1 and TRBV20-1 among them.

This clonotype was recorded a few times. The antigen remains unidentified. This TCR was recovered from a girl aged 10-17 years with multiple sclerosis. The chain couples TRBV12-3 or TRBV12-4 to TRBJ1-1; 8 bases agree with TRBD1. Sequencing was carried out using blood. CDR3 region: CASASLSGGQTEAFF. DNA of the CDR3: TGTGCCAGCGCCTCTCTTTCAGGGGGCCAAACTGAAGCTTTCTTT.